This T cell receptor (beta chain) was obtained from a study of T cell repertoires in cytomegalovirus infection. This clonotype was detected only a few times. The antigen is unknown. V was trimmed by 5 bases and J by 4 bases, leaving 20 bases between them. The germline CDR1 and CDR2 sequences are SGHTA and FQGNSA. CDR3 length: 16 amino acids. Each CDR3 protein gets one entry after TCRdb re-called the reads with MiXCR. Of under 500,000 distinct CDR3 sequences in the sample, about two fifths are singletons; the top ten hold approximately 40%. The chain carries TRBV7-2 and TRBJ2-5, with D possibly being TRBD1 or TRBD2 (7 bases each). The sample consisted of cultured PBMCs, taken from culture after CMV antigen stimulation. The source of this sequence is a human donor in good health (CMV status not recorded). Some clones in this sample may be carry-over from other donors' samples. The CDR3 DNA reads TGTGCCAGCAGCCCACATGCAGGGGGGGGACTAGAGACCCAGTACTTC. Its translation is CASSPHAGGGLETQYF.